A selection of T cell receptor beta chains follows, all from one sample in a study of blood T cell repertoires in COVID-19. Only in-frame clones appear in the TCRdb table, and some are missing; sequencing was by immunoSEQ multiplex PCR. The data contain about 400,000 clones, nearly 90% of them seen just once; the ten biggest clones take up about 1.7%. Material for sequencing was PBMCs or T cells enriched from blood (not recorded which). The receptors here all came from a young woman who had recovered from COVID-19. CDR3s leave out the opening cysteine and the closing phenylalanine or tryptophan. Clone size is shown for a subset of rows, as once, few, many or a class of expanded clone.

J | V | size | length | CDR3
TRBJ2-5 | TRBV25-1 | NA | 12 | ASSESTAGGTQY
TRBJ2-7 | TRBV6-5 | few | 11 | ASSYDRYSEQY
TRBJ2-7 | TRBV18 | few | 10 | VSGTSSNEQY
TRBJ2-5 | TRBV11-2 | NA | 9 | ASSYQETQY
TRBJ1-1 | TRBV9 | NA | 12 | ASSIGGSSTEAF
TRBJ2-7 | TRBV24-1 | NA | 13 | ATSDSPGGYLEQY
TRBJ1-5 | TRBV6-6 | NA | 12 | ASSYRGGNQPQH
TRBJ1-1 | TRBV20-1 | NA | 9 | SATQGAEAF
TRBJ1-2 | TRBV30 | once | 13 | AWNLRDRDLYGYT
TRBJ1-1 | TRBV10-3 | NA | 11 | AISDRGDMTGF
TRBJ2-5 | TRBV6-6 | NA | 12 | ASSPGLSLQTQY
TRBJ2-5 | TRBV30 | NA | 11 | AWRQGRGETQY
TRBJ1-5 | TRBV10-3 | NA | 12 | AISEMAGDQPQH
TRBJ2-3 | TRBV10-1 | NA | 13 | ASSDRSPSTDTQY
TRBJ2-1 | TRBV19 | NA | 13 | ASRRDRGSYNEQF
TRBJ2-7 | TRBV5-1 | NA | 12 | ASSLTSGAYEQY
TRBJ2-3 | TRBV11-1 | NA | 13 | ASSLEGLAADTQY
TRBJ2-7 | TRBV5-1 | NA | 12 | ASSLDGYSYEQY
TRBJ1-2 | TRBV11-2 | NA | 14 | ASSPMDRGRFDGYT
TRBJ1-1 | TRBV6-2/TRBV6-3 | few | 13 | ASSHRGGVNTEAF
TRBJ2-2 | TRBV7-9 | once | 15 | ASSLVPGGHNTGELF
TRBJ1-2 | TRBV28 | NA | 12 | ASTESTGPRGYT
TRBJ1-3 | TRBV30 | NA | 13 | AWSLGTGVVNTIY
TRBJ1-1 | TRBV11-1 | NA | 10 | ASSNRVGEAF
TRBJ2-5 | TRBV3-1/TRBV3-2 | NA | 13 | ASSGSGGFEETQY
TRBJ1-2 | TRBV7-3 | few | 14 | ASSYGQGADNYGYT
TRBJ2-1 | TRBV30 | NA | 10 | AWSVTGRKQF
TRBJ1-3 | TRBV2 | once | 12 | ATITGAVGNTIY
TRBJ2-7 | TRBV15 | NA | 17 | ATSRGPARQGARSYEQY
TRBJ1-2 | TRBV2 | NA | 12 | ASSGTGRNYGYT
TRBJ1-3 | TRBV5-1 | NA | 14 | ASSRGTGVHGNTIY
TRBJ1-1 | TRBV5-1 | NA | 9 | ASSPGREAF
TRBJ2-7 | TRBV4-3 | NA | 12 | ASSQDRDDYEQY
TRBJ2-7 | TRBV6-6 | NA | 13 | ASSYSAPNSYEQY
TRBJ2-7 | TRBV5-1 | NA | 13 | ASSPRGGGNYEQY
TRBJ1-6 | TRBV5-4 | NA | 15 | ASSYTSSPSYNSPLH
TRBJ1-1 | TRBV7-8 | NA | 12 | ASSTGQGHTEAF
TRBJ2-2 | TRBV6-5 | NA | 13 | ASSLGQGGTGELF
TRBJ2-6 | TRBV27 | NA | 15 | ASSFRDRISGANVLT
TRBJ2-2 | TRBV5-1 | NA | 14 | ASSLLTGGAAGELF
TRBJ2-1 | TRBV7-9 | NA | 13 | ASSLDRGGYNEQF
TRBJ2-7 | TRBV28 | once | 11 | ASSWYRLYEQY
TRBJ1-6 | TRBV6-2/TRBV6-3 | NA | 13 | ASSYLNREGSPLH
TRBJ2-1 | TRBV6-1 | NA | 11 | ASSDVGRGREF
TRBJ2-5 | TRBV18 | NA | 11 | ASSPNLWKGPY
TRBJ1-1 | TRBV4-3 | NA | 11 | ASSLDRDTEAF
TRBJ2-1 | TRBV28 | NA | 11 | ANRPSGGNEQF
TRBJ2-1 | TRBV27 | NA | 14 | ASSLTRGPPYNEQF
TRBJ1-4 | TRBV4-1 | NA | 13 | ASSQEVQGPEKLF
TRBJ2-3 | TRBV4-1 | NA | 13 | ASSPGLVLTDTQY
TRBJ2-2 | TRBV12-3/TRBV12-4 | NA | 11 | ASSLVRAGELF
TRBJ1-4 | TRBV19 | once | 13 | ASSIGDSSFEKLF
TRBJ2-7 | TRBV6-1 | NA | 11 | ASSETETYEQY
TRBJ1-1 | TRBV5-1 | NA | 12 | ASRRDTTNTEAF
TRBJ1-1 | TRBV7-8 | few | 10 | ASSWGTEEAF
TRBJ1-2 | TRBV6-5 | NA | 12 | ASTEGMPPYGYT
TRBJ2-2 | TRBV7-6 | few | 13 | ASSFGGYQAGELF
TRBJ2-2 | TRBV19 | NA | 14 | ASSASLAGGPGELF
TRBJ2-7 | TRBV7-3 | NA | 13 | ASSPRGGLKGEQY